This entry lists 10 T cell receptor beta chains sequenced from one sample in a study of blood T cell repertoires in COVID-19. The data were produced by immunoSEQ multiplex PCR, yet TCRdb's version contains in-frame clones alone and is incomplete. The data contain tens of thousands of clones, 70% to 90% of them singletons. The sequenced sample was peripheral blood. These receptors originate from an older man with acute or convalescent COVID-19.

The J gene is TRBJ1-5, the V gene TRBV12-5, with no clear D. The CDR3 runs to 13 residues. The germline V and J ends were trimmed by 6 bases and 0 bases, with 6 bases remaining between them. From germline, CDR1 is LGHNT and CDR2 FRNRAP. The CDR3 bases are TGTGCTAGTGGCCCCGGTAGCAATCAGCCCCAGCATTTT. This translates into CASGPGSNQPQHF.

This clone came up once. The chain links TRBV3-1 (or the pseudogene TRBV3-2) to TRBJ1-2; 10 positions match TRBD1. The CDR3 consists of 14 residues. Germline CDR1 is LGHDT and CDR2 is YNNKEL (reference sequence). The trim removed 0 bases at V and 10 bases at J, leaving 5 bases unmatched. In DNA form, the CDR3 reads TGTGCCAGCAGCCAAGACTGGGACAGGGGATCCTACACCTTC. As protein: CASSQDWDRGSYTF.

This sequence joins TRBV28 and TRBJ1-1, with D unresolved. V was clipped by 10 bases and J by 0 bases, with 6 bases between them. The CDR3 length is 11 residues. Germline V gene lookup returns CDR1 MDHEN and CDR2 SYDVKM. The CDR3 loop reads CATVMNTEAFF. The DNA for the CDR3 is TGTGCCACGGTCATGAACACTGAAGCTTTCTTT.

The rearrangement joins TRBV7-8 to TRBJ2-4; D is possibly TRBD1 (6 bases). Per the germline V gene, CDR1 is SGHVS and CDR2 is FQNEAQ. The V end was cut by 0 bases, the J end by 6 bases, with 15 bases between. The CDR3 has 16 residues. CDR3 bases: TGTGCCAGCAGCTTAGCAGGGGGTTCTTCCGGAAACATTCAGTACTTC. Amino acid sequence: CASSLAGGSSGNIQYF.

The gene calls are TRBV10-3 and TRBJ2-6; D is uncertain. The V end was cut by 6 bases, the J end by 2 bases, with 17 bases between. This CDR3 spans 17 amino acids. CDR1 ENHRY and CDR2 SYGVKD come from the germline V gene. CDR3 sequence: CAISDTPGVTGANVLTF. DNA for the CDR3: TGTGCCATCAGCGACACACCAGGCGTGACTGGGGCCAACGTCCTGACTTTC.

The chain recombines TRBV5-4 with TRBJ1-2; D call uncertain. The germline CDR1 and CDR2 sequences are SGHNT and YYREEE (reference sequence). Between the trimmed V and J ends, which lost 0 bases and 0 bases, there was a span of 9 bases. The CDR3 loop spans 15 amino acids. Written as DNA, the CDR3 is TGTGCCAGCAGCTTGGGGGGAGCAGCTAACTATGGCTACACCTTC. It codes for CASSLGGAANYGYTF. Based on the CDR3 plus reference TRBV5-4 and TRBJ1-2, the full variable domain is ETGVTQSPTHLIKTRGQQVTLRCSSQSGHNTVSWYQQALGQGPQFIFQYYREEENGRGNFPPRFSGLQFPNYSSELNVNALELDDSALYLCASSLGGAANYGYTFGSGTRLTVV.

The chain joins TRBV10-2 to TRBJ2-7; the match to TRBD2 covers 12 bases. CDR3 length equals 17 residues. Germline loops: CDR1 WSHSY, CDR2 SAAADI. Trimming at V came to 1 base and at J to 4 bases, leaving 8 bases not matched to a gene. DNA for the CDR3: TGCGCCAGCAGTGAGTTACCCGGACTAGCGGGATCTTACGAGCAGTACTTC. It specifies CASSELPGLAGSYEQYF.

The chain combines TRBV5-1 with TRBJ2-3, with 7 bases that match TRBD2. Germline V gives CDR1 SGHRS, CDR2 YFSETQ. Unmatched junction bases numbered 4, after V lost 0 bases and J lost 0 bases. The CDR3 length is 16 residues. In DNA form, the CDR3 reads TGCGCCAGCAGCTTGGATAGCGGGTCTAGCACAGATACGCAGTATTTT. It is translated as CASSLDSGSSTDTQYF.

V and J are TRBV15 and TRBJ2-6; D gene unclear. Trimming removed 5 bases at V and 4 bases at J, with 12 bases between. The CDR3 is 15 amino acids. Germline V gives CDR1 LNHNV, CDR2 YYDKDF (reference sequence). CDR3 residues: CATSEAKPGANVLTF. The CDR3 coding sequence is TGTGCCACCAGCGAGGCCAAGCCCGGGGCCAACGTCCTGACTTTC.

This chain links TRBV27 with TRBJ1-4; D is unresolved. This CDR3 is built from 14 residues. Deletions cut 5 bases from V and 5 bases from J, with 12 bases between. The germline V gene encodes CDR1 MNHEY and CDR2 SMNVEV (reference sequence). The CDR3 DNA reads TGTGCCAGCAGTGGGAGTGGCCTCAATGAAAAACTGTTTTTT. Translating it yields CASSGSGLNEKLFF.